The 27 T cell receptor beta chains reported below all come from one sample, sequenced in a study of cytomegalovirus exposure and HLA in healthy donors. The PCR made use of 60 Vbeta and 13 Jbeta primers. Clones were sequenced by immunoSEQ multiplex PCR, and TCRdb holds only the in-frame ones, with some missing. Among about 140,000 clones listed, 80% were seen once. Sequencing was carried out using PBMCs. The receptors originated from a man aged 50 to 59 in good health and CMV-seronegative.

This clone has a handful of counts. This chain connects TRBV18 to TRBJ1-1; TRBD1 matches at 7 bases. Germline V gives CDR1 KGHSH, CDR2 LQKENI. The CDR3 is made up of 14 amino acids. After removal of 3 bases from V and 1 base from J, the junction contained 2 bases not matched to a gene. The CDR3 nucleotides are TGTGCCAGCTCACCGGACAGGCGGAACACTGAAGCTTTCTTT. This sequence encodes CASSPDRRNTEAFF.

The V and J genes are TRBV19 and TRBJ1-1, with a weak D call TRBD1 (6 bases). CDR1 is LNHDA, CDR2 SQIVND, per germline (reference sequence). V lost 6 bases, J lost 0 bases, and 11 bases lay in between. CDR3 size: 14 residues. CDR3 sequence reads: CASRPDSLNTEAFF. The CDR3 bases are TGTGCCAGTAGGCCGGACAGTTTGAACACTGAAGCTTTCTTT.

The chain recombines TRBV5-1 with TRBJ1-1, with 7 bases fitting TRBD1. This CDR3 region has 14 residues. The V gene end was trimmed by 1 base and the J gene end by 8 bases; junction bases not matched to a gene: 8. CDR1 and CDR2 (germline): SGHRS, YFSETQ. DNA of the CDR3: TGCGCCAGCAGCTTGCAATTCGAAGGGGGCGAAGCTTTCTTT. It translates to CASSLQFEGGEAFF. Filled out from reference TRBV5-1 and TRBJ1-1, the complete variable domain reads KAGVTQTPRYLIKTRGQQVTLSCSPISGHRSVSWYQQTPGQGLQFLFEYFSETQRNKGNFPGRFSGRQFSNSRSEMNVSTLELGDSALYLCASSLQFEGGEAFFGQGTRLTVV.

This chain joins TRBV6-6 and TRBJ2-7; 9 bases map to TRBD1. After removal of 9 bases from V and 4 bases from J, the junction contained 4 bases not matched to a gene. The CDR3 contains 12 residues. Germline-derived CDR1 and CDR2 are MNHNY and SVGAGI (reference sequence). The CDR3 protein is CASQGQGYEQYF. Here the CDR3 DNA reads TGTGCCAGTCAAGGACAGGGGTACGAGCAGTACTTC.

CDR3 amino acids: CASRQIAGLGEQYF. For the CDR3, the DNA is TGTGCCAGCAGACAAATAGCGGGACTCGGCGAGCAGTACTTC. The chain employs TRBV2 and TRBJ2-7, with TRBD2 matching 8 bases. Germline V gene lookup returns CDR1 SNHLY and CDR2 FYNNEI. The CDR3 consists of 14 residues. V shed 6 bases and J 6 bases; nucleotides not matched to a gene: 10. Complete variable domain (other parts from reference TRBV2 and TRBJ2-7): EPEVTQTPSHQVTQMGQEVILRCVPISNHLYFYWYRQILGQKVEFLVSFYNNEISEKSEIFDDQFSVERPDGSNFTLKIRSTKLEDSAMYFCASRQIAGLGEQYFGPGTRLTVT.

The V gene is TRBV19, the J gene TRBJ1-4; TRBD1 matches 9 bases. Unmatched junction bases numbered 5, after V lost 9 bases and J lost 3 bases. This CDR3 spans 14 amino acids. Germline CDR1 and CDR2: LNHDA and SQIVND (reference sequence). CDR3 in amino acids: CASTGGMSNEKLFF. CDR3 in DNA: TGTGCCAGCACAGGGGGCATGTCTAATGAAAAACTGTTTTTT.

V usage is TRBV14 and J usage is TRBJ1-2; D is perhaps TRBD1 (5 bases). Trimming removed 4 bases at V and 2 bases at J, with 11 bases between. Per germline, CDR1 SGHDN and CDR2 FVKESK. The CDR3 has 14 residues. CDR3 DNA sequence: TGTGCCAGCAGCCCGTCCGGGGGAAACTATGGCTACACCTTC. Its protein is CASSPSGGNYGYTF.

The chain combines TRBV2 with TRBJ1-1; maybe TRBD1 (5 bases). CDR1 and CDR2 (germline): SNHLY, FYNNEI. V lost 7 bases to trimming and J lost 3 bases, with 9 bases between them. The CDR3 is 12 residues long. The CDR3, as DNA: TGTGCCAGCAACTGGGGGGACACTGAAGCTTTCTTT. It specifies CASNWGDTEAFF.

The CDR3 reads CASRKLAGPIRGETQYF. The CDR3 region has the DNA TGTGCCAGCAGAAAACTAGCGGGGCCGATTCGGGGGGAGACCCAGTACTTC. The V call is TRBV7-9, the J call TRBJ2-5; TRBD2 agrees at 10 bases. CDR3 length equals 17 residues. V dropped 6 bases and J dropped 5; count of bases not matched to a gene: 15. Germline CDR1 SEHNR, CDR2 FQNEAQ (reference sequence).

This chain connects TRBV6-1 to TRBJ2-2, with 11 bases identical to TRBD2. The CDR3 length is 16 residues. Trimming at V came to 0 bases and at J to 6 bases, leaving 3 bases not matched to a gene. The germline gives CDR1 MNHNS, CDR2 SASEGT. The CDR3: CASSEATSGRPGELFF. The CDR3 DNA is TGTGCCAGCAGTGAAGCCACTAGCGGGAGACCCGGGGAGCTGTTTTTT.

This clone occurred once. This chain connects TRBV7-3 to TRBJ2-3; tentative D call: TRBD2 (7 bases). CDR1 is SGHTA, CDR2 FQGTGA, per germline. V gave up 2 bases and J gave up 2 bases, with 11 bases separating them. The CDR3 has 15 residues. CDR3 DNA: TGTGCCAGCAGCTTAGCGGGGGCCCTCACAGATACGCAGTATTTT. The encoded protein is CASSLAGALTDTQYF.

This clone has just a few counts. The V gene is TRBV6-1, the J gene TRBJ1-4; TRBD1 matches at 7 bases. The V and J ends lost 2 bases and 6 bases, in that order; junction bases with no gene match: 9. The CDR3 contains 16 residues. CDR1 is MNHNS, CDR2 SASEGT, per germline. The CDR3 is CASSEIKNRGDEKLFF. The CDR3 bases are TGTGCCAGCAGTGAAATTAAAAACAGGGGTGATGAAAAACTGTTTTTT.

The J gene is TRBJ1-1, the V gene TRBV5-1; D is unresolved. V lost 4 bases and J 0 bases, leaving 10 bases between the germline ends. The CDR3 consists of 14 residues. Per germline, CDR1 SGHRS and CDR2 YFSETQ. As DNA, the CDR3 is TGCGCCAGCAGCCCAGAACCTCTGAACACTGAAGCTTTCTTT. Protein sequence: CASSPEPLNTEAFF.

The chain carries TRBV18 and TRBJ1-2; 7 nucleotides agree with TRBD1. This CDR3 spans 15 amino acids. The germline gives CDR1 KGHSH, CDR2 LQKENI. Unmatched junction bases numbered 10, after V lost 3 bases and J lost 6 bases. CDR3 sequence reads: CASSPLGQEMNGYTF. DNA of the CDR3: TGTGCCAGCTCACCTTTAGGACAGGAGATGAATGGCTACACCTTC.

The J gene is TRBJ2-1, the V gene TRBV5-3; no definite D call. TRBV5-3 falls under the ORF class, with uncertain function. The V and J ends lost 1 base and 1 base respectively, with 9 bases between them. CDR3 length equals 15 residues. CDR3 sequence (DNA): TGTGCCAGAAGCTTGAGGAGAAGATCCTACAATGAGCAGTTCTTC. Its translation is CARSLRRRSYNEQFF.

The rearrangement uses TRBV6-1 and TRBJ2-7; no firm D call. Germline V gene lookup returns CDR1 MNHNS and CDR2 SASEGT. V lost 6 bases, J lost 4 bases, and 7 bases lay in between. The CDR3 runs to 11 residues. Written as DNA, the CDR3 is TGTGCCAGCAGGAGGCTGTACGAGCAGTACTTC. It encodes CASRRLYEQYF.

V gene TRBV19 combines with J gene TRBJ1-5, with D perhaps matching TRBD1 (5 bases). Germline V gives CDR1 LNHDA, CDR2 SQIVND (reference sequence). CDR3 length: 15 amino acids. The V gene lost 3 bases and the J gene lost 1 base, with 10 bases spanning the gap. The CDR3 sequence: CASSMGGGSNQPQHF. Here the CDR3 DNA reads TGTGCCAGTAGTATGGGGGGAGGCAGCAATCAGCCCCAGCATTTT.

The chain has TRBV10-1 and TRBJ2-5; the match to TRBD1 covers 8 bases. This CDR3 spans 13 amino acids. CDR1 and CDR2 from the germline V gene are WNHNN and SYGVQD (reference sequence). With 8 bases clipped from V and 5 bases from J, the junction kept 7 bases outside the gene matches. The CDR3 protein is CASGAGGRETQYF. CDR3 nucleotide sequence: TGCGCCAGCGGGGCAGGGGGCAGGGAGACCCAGTACTTC.

V gene TRBV19 combines with J gene TRBJ1-5; TRBD1 matches at 9 bases. Trimming cost V 7 bases and J 8 bases; bases outside gene matches: 12. The CDR3 spans 15 residues. Germline loops: CDR1 LNHDA, CDR2 SQIVND (reference sequence). CDR3 loop: CASTTGQGAIKPQHF. DNA for the CDR3: TGTGCCAGTACCACGGGACAGGGTGCAATCAAGCCCCAGCATTTT.

The chain has TRBV30 and TRBJ1-2, with 10 bases fitting TRBD1. From germline, CDR1 is GTSNPN and CDR2 SVGIG (reference sequence). Trimming took 1 base from V and 8 from J; bases not matched to a gene: 7. The CDR3 extends over 14 amino acids. CDR3: CAWSATGGGSGYTF. Written as DNA, the CDR3 is TGTGCCTGGAGTGCGACAGGGGGCGGGTCGGGCTACACCTTC.

V is TRBV28 and J is TRBJ1-6, with D uncertain. The CDR3 totals 16 residues. V gave up 4 bases and J gave up 6 bases, with 16 bases separating them. CDR1 MDHEN and CDR2 SYDVKM come from the germline V gene. Here the CDR3 DNA reads TGTGCCAGCAGTTCTCACTTGCCAGAGGGTAATTCACCCCTCCACTTT. Translating it yields CASSSHLPEGNSPLHF.

The chain is built from TRBV5-1 and TRBJ1-5; 7 nucleotides align to TRBD1. CDR1 and CDR2 (germline): SGHRS, YFSETQ. CDR3 length: 15 amino acids. V gave up 0 bases and J gave up 4 bases; unmatched junction bases: 4. CDR3 protein: CASSLGGGPNQPQHF. The DNA of the CDR3 is TGCGCCAGCAGCTTGGGAGGGGGCCCTAATCAGCCCCAGCATTTT. Based on the CDR3 plus reference TRBV5-1 and TRBJ1-5, the full variable domain is KAGVTQTPRYLIKTRGQQVTLSCSPISGHRSVSWYQQTPGQGLQFLFEYFSETQRNKGNFPGRFSGRQFSNSRSEMNVSTLELGDSALYLCASSLGGGPNQPQHFGDGTRLSIL.

The rearrangement uses TRBV4-1 and TRBJ2-5, with a possible D match to TRBD1 (6 bases). Trimming removed 0 bases at V and 1 base at J, with 12 bases between. The CDR3 consists of 16 residues. Germline-derived CDR1 and CDR2 are MGHRA and YSYEKL. In DNA, the CDR3 is TGCGCCAGCAGCCAAGATCCAGGGGACGTCCAAGAGACCCAGTACTTC. This gives the protein CASSQDPGDVQETQYF.

This clone was seen a handful of times. This chain links TRBV7-9 with TRBJ1-4, with 7 bases that match TRBD1. The ends lost 4 bases at V and 5 bases at J; junction bases unmatched: 4. Germline lookup yields CDR1 SEHNR and CDR2 FQNEAQ (reference sequence). The CDR3 is made up of 14 amino acids. The CDR3 loop is CASSSGGSNEKLFF. The CDR3 coding sequence is TGTGCCAGCAGCTCAGGGGGGAGCAATGAAAAACTGTTTTTT.

The rearrangement links TRBV2 to TRBJ2-7; the D gene is possibly TRBD1 (5 bases). This CDR3 comprises 12 residues. V lost 6 bases, J lost 4 bases, and 10 bases lay in between. Germline V CDR1 and CDR2: SNHLY, FYNNEI. CDR3 loop: CASSVDKYEQYF. CDR3 nucleotide sequence: TGTGCCAGCAGCGTGGACAAGTACGAGCAGTACTTC.

CDR3 amino acids: CASSFGTGNQPQHF. The CDR3 DNA reads TGTGCCAGCAGCTTCGGGACAGGCAATCAGCCCCAGCATTTT. The genes are TRBV5-5 and TRBJ1-5; 7 nucleotides match TRBD1. Germline V CDR1 and CDR2: SGHKS, YYEKEE (reference sequence). This CDR3 is 14 amino acids long. The ends lost 2 bases at V and 2 bases at J; junction bases unmatched: 1.

This chain joins TRBV19 and TRBJ1-5; possible D gene TRBD1, 6 bases. Trimming took off 4 bases at V and 7 bases at J, with 11 bases between the two ends. CDR1 and CDR2 (germline): LNHDA, SQIVND (reference sequence). This CDR3 has 13 residues. CDR3 residues: CASSTQRGQPQHF. The CDR3 DNA is TGTGCCAGTAGTACCCAGAGGGGGCAGCCCCAGCATTTT. Full variable domain (rest looked up from reference TRBV19 and TRBJ1-5): DGGITQSPKYLFRKEGQNVTLSCEQNLNHDAMYWYRQDPGQGLRLIYYSQIVNDFQKGDIAEGYSVSREKKESFPLTVTSAQKNPTAFYLCASSTQRGQPQHFGDGTRLSIL.